A selection of T cell receptor beta chains follows, all from one sample in a study of blood T cell repertoires in COVID-19. Method: immunoSEQ multiplex PCR; TCRdb's copy keeps in-frame clones and lacks some. The data show roughly 330,000 clones, with around 90% seen just once and approximately 6.5% held by the top ten. Material: peripheral blood. The source of these receptors is a man in his late teens or twenties who had recovered from COVID-19. Each CDR3 is given with its conserved first and last residue. The D gene is left open where the match is weak.

16 TRBJ2-1 TRBD2 TRBV4-3 CASSQDGTSGGNGQFF TGCGCCAGCAGCCAAGACGGGACTAGCGGGGGGAACGGGCAGTTCTTC
16 TRBJ2-2 TRBD1 TRBV27 CASSFWTGGNTGELFF TGTGCCAGCAGTTTCTGGACAGGGGGGAACACCGGGGAGCTGTTTTTT
14 TRBJ2-1 TRBD2 TRBV6-2/TRBV6-3 CASSYGLAGNEQFF TGTGCCAGCAGTTACGGACTAGCGGGAAATGAGCAGTTCTTC
11 TRBJ1-4 TRBD1 TRBV18 CASSPDRGLFF TGTGCCAGCTCACCCGACAGGGGTTTGTTTTTT
15 TRBJ2-2 TRBD1 TRBV19 CASGSPRGRTGELFF TGTGCCAGTGGCAGCCCCAGGGGGCGTACCGGGGAGCTGTTTTTT
16 TRBJ2-2 TRBD1 TRBV5-4 CASSDRDRKNTGELFF TGTGCCAGCAGCGACCGGGACAGGAAAAACACCGGGGAGCTGTTTTTT
13 TRBJ1-5 NA TRBV9 CASSEGGAWPQHF TGTGCCAGCAGCGAGGGAGGGGCGTGGCCCCAGCATTTT
13 TRBJ2-5 TRBD1 TRBV5-7 CASSSRGKETQYF TGTGCCAGCAGCTCCAGGGGGAAGGAGACCCAGTACTTC
16 TRBJ1-2 TRBD1 TRBV19 CASRLTGQPTNYGYTF TGTGCCAGTAGACTAACGGGACAGCCTACAAACTATGGCTACACCTTC
13 TRBJ2-1 NA TRBV13 CASSLALSNEQFF TGTGCCAGCAGCTTAGCCCTCAGCAATGAGCAGTTCTTC
15 TRBJ1-2 TRBD1 TRBV6-5 CASSYDQGAGYGYTF TGTGCCAGCAGTTACGATCAGGGGGCGGGCTATGGCTACACCTTC
15 TRBJ2-7 TRBD1 TRBV19 CASSMGTGPTYEQYF TGTGCCAGTAGTATGGGGACAGGCCCAACCTACGAGCAGTACTTC
17 TRBJ1-5 TRBD1 TRBV15 CATSRDGTGTPGQPQHF TGTGCCACCAGCAGAGATGGGACAGGGACGCCTGGACAGCCCCAGCATTTT